The rows below give T cell receptor beta chains drawn from one sample of a study of shared T cell receptors in the human thymus. This table comes from immunoSEQ multiplex PCR, and its TCRdb copy is limited to in-frame clones, with some not included. The sample includes hundreds of thousands of clones, 95% of them seen just once. The sequenced material came from thymocytes. These receptors were obtained from a human donor. The CDR3 runs from the conserved cysteine through the conserved F or W. The order of the fields is CDR3 protein, CDR3 DNA, CDR3 length, clone size, D gene, J gene, V gene. D genes are given only for firm matches. Only part of the rows carry a size: once, few, many, or a class if the clone is expanded.

CDR3 protein: CASRPGGGGQPQHF
CDR3 DNA: TGTGCCAGCAGACCAGGCGGCGGAGGTCAGCCCCAGCATTTT
CDR3 length: 14
clone size: .
D gene: .
J gene: TRBJ1-5
V gene: TRBV27

CDR3 protein: CASSSAIGTDDGYTF
CDR3 DNA: TGTGCCAGCAGTTCCGCCATTGGGACCGATGATGGCTACACCTTC
CDR3 length: 15
clone size: .
D gene: .
J gene: TRBJ1-2
V gene: TRBV27

CDR3 protein: CASSVADSYEQYF
CDR3 DNA: TGTGCCAGCAGTGTAGCGGATTCCTACGAGCAGTACTTC
CDR3 length: 13
clone size: few
D gene: .
J gene: TRBJ2-7
V gene: TRBV6-5

CDR3 protein: CASTPYAGGLPQETQYF
CDR3 DNA: TGTGCCAGCACCCCCTATGCCGGCGGGTTGCCACAAGAGACCCAGTACTTC
CDR3 length: 17
clone size: .
D gene: .
J gene: TRBJ2-5
V gene: TRBV28

CDR3 protein: CASSRVNRRGQLRQFF
CDR3 DNA: TGTGCCAGTAGTAGGGTAAACAGACGGGGGCAGTTACGGCAGTTCTTC
CDR3 length: 16
clone size: .
D gene: .
J gene: TRBJ2-1
V gene: TRBV19

CDR3 protein: CAWSIPNPPGDRGLYEQYF
CDR3 DNA: TGTGCCTGGAGTATTCCCAATCCCCCCGGAGACAGGGGGCTCTACGAGCAGTACTTC
CDR3 length: 19
clone size: .
D gene: TRBD1
J gene: TRBJ2-7
V gene: TRBV30

CDR3 protein: CASSPQGLSGANVLTF
CDR3 DNA: TGTGCCAGCAGCCCACAGGGACTATCTGGGGCCAACGTCCTGACTTTC
CDR3 length: 16
clone size: .
D gene: .
J gene: TRBJ2-6
V gene: TRBV27

CDR3 protein: CAISEREGLYNEQFF
CDR3 DNA: TGTGCCATCAGTGAGCGGGAGGGCCTTTACAATGAGCAGTTCTTC
CDR3 length: 15
clone size: .
D gene: TRBD2
J gene: TRBJ2-1
V gene: TRBV10-3

CDR3 protein: CASSPPPQVAGSYEQYF
CDR3 DNA: TGTGCCAGCTCACCCCCACCCCAAGTAGCGGGATCCTACGAGCAGTACTTC
CDR3 length: 17
clone size: once
D gene: TRBD2
J gene: TRBJ2-7
V gene: TRBV18

CDR3 protein: CASSLPRQRYGYTF
CDR3 DNA: TGTGCCAGCAGCTTACCCCGACAGAGATATGGCTACACCTTC
CDR3 length: 14
clone size: .
D gene: .
J gene: TRBJ1-2
V gene: TRBV11-2

CDR3 protein: CASSLTSSDTGSGNTIYF
CDR3 DNA: TGTGCCAGCAGCTTAACAAGTTCCGATACCGGCTCTGGAAACACCATATATTTT
CDR3 length: 18
clone size: once
D gene: .
J gene: TRBJ1-3
V gene: TRBV7-3

CDR3 protein: CASSQDWSQPQHF
CDR3 DNA: TGCGCCAGCAGCCAAGACTGGAGTCAGCCCCAGCATTTT
CDR3 length: 13
clone size: .
D gene: .
J gene: TRBJ1-5
V gene: TRBV4-3

CDR3 protein: CASSSHLYEQYF
CDR3 DNA: TGTGCCAGCAGCTCCCACCTTTACGAGCAGTACTTC
CDR3 length: 12
clone size: .
D gene: .
J gene: TRBJ2-7
V gene: TRBV7-8

CDR3 protein: CATSRDVLASGRANLSYNEQFF
CDR3 DNA: TGTGCCACCAGCAGAGATGTTTTGGCTAGCGGGAGGGCCAACCTATCCTACAATGAGCAGTTCTTC
CDR3 length: 22
clone size: .
D gene: TRBD2
J gene: TRBJ2-1
V gene: TRBV15

CDR3 protein: CASSLRWEGKTEAFF
CDR3 DNA: TGTGCCAGCAGCTTAAGATGGGAGGGAAAAACTGAAGCTTTCTTT
CDR3 length: 15
clone size: .
D gene: .
J gene: TRBJ1-1
V gene: TRBV7-3

CDR3 protein: CASSLPAGREDEQFF
CDR3 DNA: TGTGCCAGCAGCTTACCCGCAGGGAGAGAGGATGAGCAGTTCTTC
CDR3 length: 15
clone size: .
D gene: .
J gene: TRBJ2-1
V gene: TRBV7-9

CDR3 protein: CASSVLSLAVPDTQYF
CDR3 DNA: TGTGCCAGCAGCGTACTTTCTCTAGCAGTCCCAGATACGCAGTATTTT
CDR3 length: 16
clone size: .
D gene: .
J gene: TRBJ2-3
V gene: TRBV9

CDR3 protein: CASSQGPLLADTDNEQFF
CDR3 DNA: TGTGCCAGCAGCCAAGGCCCCCTACTAGCGGACACGGACAATGAGCAGTTCTTC
CDR3 length: 18
clone size: .
D gene: TRBD2
J gene: TRBJ2-1
V gene: TRBV14

CDR3 protein: CAWSVRGDRSKYGYTF
CDR3 DNA: TGTGCCTGGAGTGTACGGGGCGACAGGTCTAAGTATGGCTACACCTTC
CDR3 length: 16
clone size: .
D gene: .
J gene: TRBJ1-2
V gene: TRBV30

CDR3 protein: CASRGLRGGEAFF
CDR3 DNA: TGCGCCAGCCGTGGCCTAAGGGGAGGGGAAGCTTTCTTT
CDR3 length: 13
clone size: .
D gene: .
J gene: TRBJ1-1
V gene: TRBV10-1

CDR3 protein: CASSLYGYNEQFF
CDR3 DNA: TGTGCCAGCAGCTTATACGGTTACAATGAGCAGTTCTTC
CDR3 length: 13
clone size: .
D gene: .
J gene: TRBJ2-1
V gene: TRBV7-6

CDR3 protein: CARRGDSGNTIYF
CDR3 DNA: TGTGCCAGAAGGGGGGACTCTGGAAACACCATATATTTT
CDR3 length: 13
clone size: few
D gene: .
J gene: TRBJ1-3
V gene: TRBV27

CDR3 protein: CASTYTGELFF
CDR3 DNA: TGTGCCAGCACCTACACCGGGGAGCTGTTTTTT
CDR3 length: 11
clone size: .
D gene: .
J gene: TRBJ2-2
V gene: TRBV2

CDR3 protein: CAAGYNEQFF
CDR3 DNA: TGTGCTGCTGGATACAATGAGCAGTTCTTC
CDR3 length: 10
clone size: .
D gene: .
J gene: TRBJ2-1
V gene: TRBV27

CDR3 protein: CASSLQVFPGGANVLTF
CDR3 DNA: TGTGCCAGCAGCCTTCAGGTCTTCCCGGGGGGGGCCAACGTCCTGACTTTC
CDR3 length: 17
clone size: .
D gene: .
J gene: TRBJ2-6
V gene: TRBV27

CDR3 protein: CASSRDRSGANVLTF
CDR3 DNA: TGCGCCAGCAGCCGGGACCGTTCCGGGGCCAACGTCCTGACTTTC
CDR3 length: 15
clone size: .
D gene: .
J gene: TRBJ2-6
V gene: TRBV4-1